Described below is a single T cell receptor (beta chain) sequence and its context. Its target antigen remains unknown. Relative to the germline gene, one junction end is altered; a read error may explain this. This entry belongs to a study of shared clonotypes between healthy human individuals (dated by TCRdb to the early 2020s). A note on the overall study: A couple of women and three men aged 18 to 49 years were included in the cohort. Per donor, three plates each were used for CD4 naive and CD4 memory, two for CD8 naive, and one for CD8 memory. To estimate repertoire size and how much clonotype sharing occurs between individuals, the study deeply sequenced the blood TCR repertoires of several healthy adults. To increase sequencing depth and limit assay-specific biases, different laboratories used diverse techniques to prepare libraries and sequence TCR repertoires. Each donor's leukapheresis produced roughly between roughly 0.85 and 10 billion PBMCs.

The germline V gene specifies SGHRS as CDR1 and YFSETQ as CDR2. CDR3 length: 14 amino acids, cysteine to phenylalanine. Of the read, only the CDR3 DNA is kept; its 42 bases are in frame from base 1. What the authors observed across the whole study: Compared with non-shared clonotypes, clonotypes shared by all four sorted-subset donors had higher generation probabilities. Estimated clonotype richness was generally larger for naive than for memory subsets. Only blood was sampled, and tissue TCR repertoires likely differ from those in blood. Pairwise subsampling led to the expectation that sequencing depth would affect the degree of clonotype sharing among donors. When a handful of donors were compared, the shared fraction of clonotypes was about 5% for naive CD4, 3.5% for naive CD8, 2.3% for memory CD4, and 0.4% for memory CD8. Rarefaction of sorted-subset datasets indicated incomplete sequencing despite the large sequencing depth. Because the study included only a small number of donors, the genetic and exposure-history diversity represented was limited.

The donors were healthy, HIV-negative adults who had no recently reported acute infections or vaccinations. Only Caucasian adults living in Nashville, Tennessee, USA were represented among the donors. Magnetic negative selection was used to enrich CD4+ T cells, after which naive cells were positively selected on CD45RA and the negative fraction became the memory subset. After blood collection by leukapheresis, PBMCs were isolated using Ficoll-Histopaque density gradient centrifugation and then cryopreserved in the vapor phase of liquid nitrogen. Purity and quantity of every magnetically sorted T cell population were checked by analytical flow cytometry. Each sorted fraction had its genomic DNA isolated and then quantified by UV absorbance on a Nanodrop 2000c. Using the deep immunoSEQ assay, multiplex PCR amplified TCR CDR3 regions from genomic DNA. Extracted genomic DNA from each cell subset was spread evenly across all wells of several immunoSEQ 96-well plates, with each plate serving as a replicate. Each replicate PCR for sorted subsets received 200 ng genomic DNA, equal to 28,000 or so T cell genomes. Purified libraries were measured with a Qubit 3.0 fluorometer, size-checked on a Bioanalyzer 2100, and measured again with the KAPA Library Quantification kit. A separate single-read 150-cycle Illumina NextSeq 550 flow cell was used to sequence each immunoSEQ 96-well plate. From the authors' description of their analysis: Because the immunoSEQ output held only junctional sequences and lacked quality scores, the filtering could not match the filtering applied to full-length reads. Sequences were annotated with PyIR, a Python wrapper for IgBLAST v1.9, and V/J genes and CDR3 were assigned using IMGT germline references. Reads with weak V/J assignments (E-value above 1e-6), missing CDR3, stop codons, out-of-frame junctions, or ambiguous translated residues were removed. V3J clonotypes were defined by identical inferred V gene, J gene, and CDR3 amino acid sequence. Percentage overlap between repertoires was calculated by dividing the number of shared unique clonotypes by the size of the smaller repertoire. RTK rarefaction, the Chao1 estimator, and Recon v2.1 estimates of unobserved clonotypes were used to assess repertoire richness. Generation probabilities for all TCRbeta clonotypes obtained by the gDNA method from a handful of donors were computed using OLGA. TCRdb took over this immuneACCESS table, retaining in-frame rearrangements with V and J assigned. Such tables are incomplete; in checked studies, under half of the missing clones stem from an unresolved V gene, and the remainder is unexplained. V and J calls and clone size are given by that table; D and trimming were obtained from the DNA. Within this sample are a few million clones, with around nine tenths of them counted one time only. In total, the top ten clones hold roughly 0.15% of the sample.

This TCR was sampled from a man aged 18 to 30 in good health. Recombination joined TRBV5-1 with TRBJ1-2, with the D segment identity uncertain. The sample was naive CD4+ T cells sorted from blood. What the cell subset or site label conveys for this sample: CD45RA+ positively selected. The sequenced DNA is TGCGCCAGCAGTTTGGAAAGGGTAGCCTATGGCTACACCTTC. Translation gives CASSLERVAYGYTF. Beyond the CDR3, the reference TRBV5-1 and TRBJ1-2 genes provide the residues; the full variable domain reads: KAGVTQTPRYLIKTRGQQVTLSCSPISGHRSVSWYQQTPGQGLQFLFEYFSETQRNKGNFPGRFSGRQFSNSRSEMNVSTLELGDSALYLCASSLERVAYGYTFGSGTRLTVV.